The entry below gives a single TCR beta chain sequence along with its context. The antigen is undetermined. Libraries were prepared by immunoSEQ multiplex PCR; TCRdb keeps only in-frame clonotypes and omits some of them. The data contain tens of thousands of clones, more than 75% of them singletons. The ends were cut back, 4 bases at V and 2 bases at J, with 5 bases in the middle. CDR3 length: 12 amino acids. Looked up from germline, CDR1 is MNHEY and CDR2 is SVGAGI. This record belongs to a study of T cell responses to AZD1222 COVID-19 vaccine. Researchers grouped second doses given at about 4 or about 12 weeks into one pool. Study results and limitations: Most donors were white British and more were female, and clonal diversity was possibly underestimated. The study identified only a handful of AZD1222 recipients as seropositive at baseline.

V gene TRBV6-5 combines with J gene TRBJ1-1; the D is unclear. The material sequenced was peripheral blood, taken 28 days after the second AZD1222 dose. This sequence was found in an adult who received the AZD1222 COVID-19 vaccine. The CDR3 nucleotides read TGTGCCAGCAGTTTGCGAAACACTGAAGCTTTCTTT. Its protein is CASSLRNTEAFF.